Below, 8 T cell receptor beta chains from the same sample are listed, as sequenced in a study of T cell repertoires in cytomegalovirus infection. TCRdb re-derived calls from the reads in MiXCR, one entry per CDR3 protein. This table holds around 320,000 distinct CDR3 sequences, over 7.5% found once. Sample: PBMCs. These receptors all come from a human donor in good health (CMV status not recorded). Some clones in this sample may be carry-over from other donors' samples.

This clonotype was observed many times. The chain uses TRBV7-2 and TRBJ2-6; D call uncertain. V lost 3 bases, J lost 0 bases, and 6 bases lay in between. The germline V gene encodes CDR1 SGHTA and CDR2 FQGNSA. The length of the CDR3 is 15 residues. The CDR3 DNA reads as TGTGCCAGCAGCTTCGACTTCTCTGGGGCCAACGTCCTGACTTTC. Residues: CASSFDFSGANVLTF.

This clonotype was seen a few times. The rearrangement links TRBV12-5 to TRBJ2-1; tentatively, D is TRBD2 (5 bases). Trimming left V 3 bases short and J 3 bases short, with 12 bases between. Germline CDR1 and CDR2: LGHNT and FRNRAP. The CDR3 spans 15 residues. DNA for the CDR3: TGTGCTAGTGGTTTATCAGCGGAAAGCTACAATGAGCAGTTCTTC. Its protein product is CASGLSAESYNEQFF.

This clonotype was observed at least ten times. The V call is TRBV12-3 or TRBV12-4, the J call TRBJ2-7; 9 nucleotides agree with TRBD1. V shed 7 bases, J shed 3 bases, and the junction held 10 bases outside the gene matches. The CDR3 is 15 residues long. CDR3 coding DNA: TGTGCCAGCACCCTGGGGGGGACAGGGAGCTACGAGCAGTACTTC. Translated, it gives CASTLGGTGSYEQYF.

This chain connects TRBV19 to TRBJ2-2; D possibly corresponds to TRBD1 (6 bases). The length of the CDR3 is 13 residues. V gave up 4 bases and J gave up 7 bases, with 10 bases separating them. Germline CDR1 and CDR2: LNHDA and SQIVND (reference sequence). The CDR3 loop reads CASSRAGDGELFF. The CDR3 DNA reads as TGTGCCAGTAGTAGGGCAGGGGACGGGGAGCTGTTTTTT.

This clonotype was seen a handful of times. As DNA, the CDR3 is TGTGCCAGCAGTGACAGCGGGAGGGGCGCAGATACGCAGTATTTT. Translated, it gives CASSDSGRGADTQYF. This sequence joins TRBV12-3 or TRBV12-4 and TRBJ2-3; 10 bases fit TRBD2. The trim removed 5 bases at V and 4 bases at J, leaving 6 bases unmatched. The length of the CDR3 is 15 residues.

This clonotype was seen only a few times. The chain has TRBV12-3 or TRBV12-4 and TRBJ2-3; tentative D call: TRBD2 (5 bases). Trimming removed 7 bases at V and 2 bases at J, with 16 bases between. The CDR3 runs 15 residues. The chain's CDR3 is CASISLGLPTDTQYF. The CDR3 coding sequence is TGTGCCAGCATCTCCCTCGGACTTCCCACAGATACGCAGTATTTT.

Many counts were recorded for this clonotype. The V call is TRBV4-1, the J call TRBJ2-2; D remains unclear. This CDR3 is 11 amino acids long. V gave up 3 bases and J gave up 7 bases, with 3 bases separating them. The germline gives CDR1 MGHRA, CDR2 YSYEKL. CDR3 sequence (DNA): TGCGCCAGCAGCCAGGACGGGGAGCTGTTTTTT. Its translation is CASSQDGELFF.

This clonotype was seen repeatedly, ten times or more. The V gene is TRBV6-2 or TRBV6-3, the J gene TRBJ2-3; 7 positions agree with TRBD1. V lost 5 bases and J lost 8; bases outside the gene matches: 4. Germline V lookup: CDR1 MNHEY, CDR2 SVGEGT. The CDR3 has 12 residues. Written as DNA, the CDR3 is TGTGCCAGCAGTACGGACAGGACTACGCAGTATTTT. It yields the protein CASSTDRTTQYF.